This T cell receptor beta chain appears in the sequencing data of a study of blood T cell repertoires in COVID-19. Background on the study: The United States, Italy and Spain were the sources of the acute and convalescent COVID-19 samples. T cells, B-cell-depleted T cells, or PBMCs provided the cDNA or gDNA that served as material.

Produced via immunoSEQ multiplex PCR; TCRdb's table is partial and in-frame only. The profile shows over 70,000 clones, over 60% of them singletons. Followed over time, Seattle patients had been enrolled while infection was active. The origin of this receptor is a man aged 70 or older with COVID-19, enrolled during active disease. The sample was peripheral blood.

This CDR3 reads CASSLSPGNQPQHF. The CDR3 DNA reads as TGTGCCAGCAGTTTATCCCCCGGCAATCAGCCCCAGCATTTT. The J gene is TRBJ1-5, the V gene TRBV27; D remains unclear. Germline V gene lookup returns CDR1 MNHEY and CDR2 SMNVEV (reference sequence). The CDR3 spans 14 residues. V was clipped by 0 bases and J by 2 bases, with 5 bases between them.